A selection of T cell receptor beta chains follows, all from one sample in a study of cytomegalovirus exposure and HLA in healthy donors. This table comes from immunoSEQ multiplex PCR, and its TCRdb copy is limited to in-frame clones, with some not included. The data show 120,000 or so clones, more than 65% seen once. Sequencing was done on a sample of PBMCs. These receptors were obtained from a man aged 18 to 30 in good health and CMV-seronegative. Each CDR3 is given with its conserved first and last residue. D genes are given only for firm matches. Clone size is given for some rows only: seen once, a few or many times, or a class if the clone is expanded.

j_call cdr3_length clone_size v_call d_call cdr3_nt cdr3_aa
TRBJ1-1 15 - TRBV5-1 - TGCGCCAGCAGCTTTAAGGAGTCTGGGAACACTGAAGCTTTCTTT CASSFKESGNTEAFF
TRBJ2-1 14 - TRBV2 TRBD2 TGTGCCAGCAGTCGGGGCGGGGGGCTGGGTGAGCAGTTCTTC CASSRGGGLGEQFF
TRBJ2-1 14 - TRBV5-4 - TGTGCCAGCAGCCGGGACATGAGTTACAATGAGCAGTTCTTC CASSRDMSYNEQFF
TRBJ1-1 15 once TRBV6-5 - TGTGCCAGCAGGCGGGACCTACCCTCCTCAGCCGAAGCTTTCTTT CASRRDLPSSAEAFF
TRBJ2-7 15 once TRBV2 - TGTGCCAGCACTCGGGGCCAGGGGAGCGCCTACGAGCAGTACTTC CASTRGQGSAYEQYF
TRBJ1-6 11 - TRBV9 - TGTGCTAACCCCGGGAATTCACCCCTCCACTTT CANPGNSPLHF
TRBJ1-2 13 - TRBV5-1 - TGCGCCAGCAGCTTGGGTGGCAGCTATGGCTACACCTTC CASSLGGSYGYTF
TRBJ1-1 12 - TRBV2 - TGTGCCTCTCATCAGGGGTATAGTGAAGCTTTCTTT CASHQGYSEAFF
TRBJ1-2 18 - TRBV16 - TGTGCCAGCAGCCAATCTGGCCAGGGCTTATTGGTAACTTATGGCTACACCTTC CASSQSGQGLLVTYGYTF
TRBJ1-2 15 - TRBV2 - TGTGCCAGCATTCCTCCGCAAGGGGAATCCTATGGCTACACCTTC CASIPPQGESYGYTF
TRBJ1-1 14 - TRBV7-2 TRBD1 TGTGCCAGCAGCTTAGAACAGGGGGTATCCGAAGCTTTCTTT CASSLEQGVSEAFF
TRBJ2-5 15 - TRBV9 TRBD1 TGTGCCAGCAGCGCCCGGACAGGGGAGGGGGAGACCCAGTACTTC CASSARTGEGETQYF
TRBJ1-1 12 few TRBV7-9 - TGTGCCAGCAGCCGACTGCAGGGTTTGGCTTTCTTT CASSRLQGLAFF
TRBJ2-1 14 few TRBV15 - TGTGCCACCAGCAGAGTAGGTCCGGGCAATGAGCAGTTCTTC CATSRVGPGNEQFF
TRBJ1-2 14 - TRBV25-1 - TGTGCCAGCAAGGGGGACGTTAGGGGCAATGGCTACACCTTC CASKGDVRGNGYTF
TRBJ1-5 13 few TRBV6-1 - TGTGCCAGCAGTGACGGGTTCCATCAGCCCCAGCATTTT CASSDGFHQPQHF
TRBJ1-3 16 - TRBV11-2 - TGTGCCAGCAGCTCCTCATGGGCCGTCTCTGGAAACACCATATATTTT CASSSSWAVSGNTIYF
TRBJ2-1 13 - TRBV5-4 - TGTGCCAGCAGACGTGACAGTTACAATGAGCAGTTCTTC CASRRDSYNEQFF
TRBJ1-5 15 - TRBV6-5 - TGTGCCAGCAGTCCCGGGGGGGGGAAGAATCAGCCCCAGCATTTT CASSPGGGKNQPQHF
TRBJ2-1 15 - TRBV4-1 - TGCGCCAGCAGCCAAGACCGACAGATATACAATGAGCAGTTCTTC CASSQDRQIYNEQFF
TRBJ1-5 15 - TRBV9 - TGTGCCAGCAGCGTAGCACCCAGTAGCAATCAGCCCCAGCATTTT CASSVAPSSNQPQHF
TRBJ1-2 15 - TRBV7-9 TRBD1 TGTGCCAGCAGCTCTACGACAGGGCCGAACTATGGCTACACCTTC CASSSTTGPNYGYTF
TRBJ2-1 13 - TRBV6-1 - TGTGCCAGCAATAAAGACAGTTACAATGAGCAGTTCTTC CASNKDSYNEQFF
TRBJ2-1 16 - TRBV6-6 TRBD2 TGTGCCAGCAGTTTACTAGCGGATTACTCCTACAATGAGCAGTTCTTC CASSLLADYSYNEQFF
TRBJ2-1 16 - TRBV7-3 TRBD2 TGTGCCAGCAGCTTAGCACTAGCGGGGGATTACAATGAGCAGTTCTTC CASSLALAGDYNEQFF
TRBJ2-2 20 - TRBV6-4 TRBD1 TGTGCCAGCAGTAGATGGGTCGTAAAAACCGGGACAGCGAACACCGGGGAGCTGTTTTTT CASSRWVVKTGTANTGELFF
TRBJ2-5 14 - TRBV4-1 - TGCGCCAGCAGCTTAAGACAGCTTCGAGAGACCCAGTACTTC CASSLRQLRETQYF
TRBJ2-2 16 once TRBV6-5 TRBD1 TGTGCCAGCAGTTACGGCCAGGGGGCCGGTACCGGGGAGCTGTTTTTT CASSYGQGAGTGELFF
TRBJ2-5 13 - TRBV6-5 - TGTGCCAGCAGATTCGACAGCGGGGAGACCCAGTACTTC CASRFDSGETQYF
TRBJ1-5 15 - TRBV6-1 TRBD1 TGTGCCAGCAGTGACCCTTACAGGGGAGATCAGCCCCAGCATTTT CASSDPYRGDQPQHF
TRBJ2-3 16 - TRBV5-4 TRBD2 TGTGCCAGCAGCTTGTCAGCGGGGGGAAGCACAGATACGCAGTATTTT CASSLSAGGSTDTQYF
TRBJ2-3 16 - TRBV11-2 TRBD2 TGTGCCAGCAGCTTAGGAGCGGGGGGGAGCACAGATACGCAGTATTTT CASSLGAGGSTDTQYF
TRBJ1-5 16 - TRBV27 TRBD1 TGTGCCAGCAGGCCGGGACAGGGGCCTCTTCTTTGGCCCCAGCATTTT CASRPGQGPLLWPQHF
TRBJ1-5 15 - TRBV7-6 - TGTGCCAGCAGCTTAGCGGGGGGGGACAATCAGCCCCAGCATTTT CASSLAGGDNQPQHF
TRBJ1-2 14 - TRBV6-5 - TGTGCCAGCTTGAGAACCCAGGGTAACTATGGCTACACCTTC CASLRTQGNYGYTF